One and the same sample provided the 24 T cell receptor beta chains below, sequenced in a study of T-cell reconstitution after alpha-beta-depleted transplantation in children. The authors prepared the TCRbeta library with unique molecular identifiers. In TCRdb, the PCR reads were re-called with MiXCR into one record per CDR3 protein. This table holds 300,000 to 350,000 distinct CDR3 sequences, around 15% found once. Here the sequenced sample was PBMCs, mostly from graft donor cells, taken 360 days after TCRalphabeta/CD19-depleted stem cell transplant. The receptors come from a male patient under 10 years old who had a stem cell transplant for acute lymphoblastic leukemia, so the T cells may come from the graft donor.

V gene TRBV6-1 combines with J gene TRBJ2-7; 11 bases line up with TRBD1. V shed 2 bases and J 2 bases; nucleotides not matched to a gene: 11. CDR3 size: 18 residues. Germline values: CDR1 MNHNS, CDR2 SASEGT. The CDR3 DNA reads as TGTGCCAGCAGTGAACTTCGTGGACAGGGGGCAAGCACCTACGAGCAGTACTTC. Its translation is CASSELRGQGASTYEQYF.

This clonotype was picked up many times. Written as DNA, the CDR3 is TGTGCCAGCAGTTTGGACAGACACACCGGGGAGCTGTTTTTT. It is translated as CASSLDRHTGELFF. The genes are TRBV12-3 or TRBV12-4 and TRBJ2-2, with a possible D match to TRBD1 (6 bases). The CDR3 sequence is 14 residues long. The germline V and J ends were trimmed by 3 bases and 3 bases, with 8 bases remaining between them.

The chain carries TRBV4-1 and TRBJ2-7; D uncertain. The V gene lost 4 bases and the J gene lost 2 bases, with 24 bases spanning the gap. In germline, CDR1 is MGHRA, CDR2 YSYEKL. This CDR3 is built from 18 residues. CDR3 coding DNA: TGCGCCAGCAGCCGTACCGTTGTTTTCGAGAGCCGGCCCTACGAGCAGTACTTC. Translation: CASSRTVVFESRPYEQYF.

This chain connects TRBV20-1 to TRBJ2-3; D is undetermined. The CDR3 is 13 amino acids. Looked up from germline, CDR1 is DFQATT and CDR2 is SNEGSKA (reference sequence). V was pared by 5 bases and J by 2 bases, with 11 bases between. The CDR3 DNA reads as TGCAGTGCTCCTCACCTAGACACAGATACGCAGTATTTT. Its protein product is CSAPHLDTDTQYF.

The CDR3 is CSVARGGSYNEQFF. In DNA form, the CDR3 reads TGCAGCGTCGCAAGAGGGGGGTCCTACAATGAGCAGTTCTTC. The V and J genes are TRBV29-1 and TRBJ2-1; possibly TRBD1 or TRBD2 for D (6 bases each). Germline V gene sequence: CDR1 SQVTM, CDR2 ANQGSEA. Trimming cost V 6 bases and J 1 base, with 13 bases left between them. The CDR3 sequence is 14 residues long.

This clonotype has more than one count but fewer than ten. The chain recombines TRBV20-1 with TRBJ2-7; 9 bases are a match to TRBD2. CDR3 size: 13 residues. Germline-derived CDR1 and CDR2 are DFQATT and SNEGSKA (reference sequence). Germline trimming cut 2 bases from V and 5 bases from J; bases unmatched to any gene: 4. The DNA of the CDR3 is TGCAGTGCTAGACCAGGCGGGGGGGACGAGCAGTACTTC. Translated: CSARPGGGDEQYF.

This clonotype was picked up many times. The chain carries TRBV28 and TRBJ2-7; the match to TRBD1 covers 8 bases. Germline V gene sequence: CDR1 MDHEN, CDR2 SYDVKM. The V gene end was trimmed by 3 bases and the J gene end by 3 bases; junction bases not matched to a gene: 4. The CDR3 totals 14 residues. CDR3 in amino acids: CASSFPGTGYEQYF. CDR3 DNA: TGTGCCAGCAGTTTCCCCGGGACAGGCTACGAGCAGTACTTC.

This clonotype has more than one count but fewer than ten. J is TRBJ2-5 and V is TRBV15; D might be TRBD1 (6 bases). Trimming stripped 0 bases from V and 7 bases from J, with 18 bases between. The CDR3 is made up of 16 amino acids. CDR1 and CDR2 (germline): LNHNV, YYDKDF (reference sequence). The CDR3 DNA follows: TGTGCCACCAGCAGAGATCCCTCCGGGACAATAGGGACCCAGTACTTC. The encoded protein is CATSRDPSGTIGTQYF.

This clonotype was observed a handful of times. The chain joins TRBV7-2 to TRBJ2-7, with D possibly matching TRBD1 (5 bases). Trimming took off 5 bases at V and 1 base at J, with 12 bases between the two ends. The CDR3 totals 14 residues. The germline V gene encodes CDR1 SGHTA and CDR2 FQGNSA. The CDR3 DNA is TGTGCCAGCAGCGGGGCGATCTCTTCCTACGAGCAGTACTTC. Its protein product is CASSGAISSYEQYF.

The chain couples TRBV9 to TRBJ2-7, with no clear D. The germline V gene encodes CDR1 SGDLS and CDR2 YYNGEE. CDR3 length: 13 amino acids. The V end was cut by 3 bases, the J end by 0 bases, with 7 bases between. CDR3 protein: CASSAGSSYEQYF. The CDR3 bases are TGTGCCAGCAGCGCTGGGTCCTCCTACGAGCAGTACTTC.

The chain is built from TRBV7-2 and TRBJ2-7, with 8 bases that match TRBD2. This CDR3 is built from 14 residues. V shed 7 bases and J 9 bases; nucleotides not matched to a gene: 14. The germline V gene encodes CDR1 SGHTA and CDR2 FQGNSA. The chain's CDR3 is CASNGGGIMFGQYF. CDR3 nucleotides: TGTGCCAGCAACGGGGGGGGTATAATGTTCGGGCAGTACTTC.

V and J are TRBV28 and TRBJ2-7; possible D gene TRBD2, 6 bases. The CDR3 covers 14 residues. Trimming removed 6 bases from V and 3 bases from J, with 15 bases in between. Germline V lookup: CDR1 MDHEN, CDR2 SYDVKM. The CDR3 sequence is CASSPGDSFYEQYF. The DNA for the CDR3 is TGTGCCAGCAGCCCCGGGGACTCCTTCTACGAGCAGTACTTC.

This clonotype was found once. CDR3: CASSAELNTEAFF. CDR3 in DNA: TGTGCCAGCAGCGCCGAACTTAACACTGAAGCTTTCTTT. The V call is TRBV7-9, the J call TRBJ1-1; D not resolved. Trimming shortened V by 5 bases and J by 2 bases, and 9 bases separated the two germline ends. Germline CDR1 reads SEHNR; CDR2 reads FQNEAQ (reference sequence). This CDR3 comprises 13 residues.

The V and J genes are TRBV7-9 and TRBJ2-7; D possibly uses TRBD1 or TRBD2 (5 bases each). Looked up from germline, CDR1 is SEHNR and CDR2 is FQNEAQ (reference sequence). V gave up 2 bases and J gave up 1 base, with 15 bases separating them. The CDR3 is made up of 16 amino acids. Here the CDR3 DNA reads TGTGCCAGCAGCTTAAGAGCAGGGACCGGGTCCTACGAGCAGTACTTC. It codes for CASSLRAGTGSYEQYF.

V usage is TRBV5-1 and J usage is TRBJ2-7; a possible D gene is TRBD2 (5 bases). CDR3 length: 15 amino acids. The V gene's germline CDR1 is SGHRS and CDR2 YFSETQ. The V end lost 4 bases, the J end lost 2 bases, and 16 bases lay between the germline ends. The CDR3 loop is CASSADWRLTYEQYF. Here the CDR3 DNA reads TGCGCCAGCAGCGCGGACTGGAGGTTGACCTACGAGCAGTACTTC.

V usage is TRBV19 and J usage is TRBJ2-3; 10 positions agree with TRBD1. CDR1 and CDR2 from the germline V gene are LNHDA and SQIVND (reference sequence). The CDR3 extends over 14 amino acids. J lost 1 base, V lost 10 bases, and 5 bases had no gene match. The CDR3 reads CATTTGGGTDTQYF. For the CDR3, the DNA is TGTGCCACCACGACAGGGGGCGGCACAGATACGCAGTATTTT.

The DNA for the CDR3 is TGTGCCAGCAGTTTTCTCGCCTCTTCTATCAATGAAGCTTTCTTT. It encodes CASSFLASSINEAFF. This chain connects TRBV12-3 or TRBV12-4 to TRBJ1-1; D remains unclear. V was shortened by 3 bases and J by 7 bases, with 18 bases between the two germline ends. CDR3 length equals 15 residues.

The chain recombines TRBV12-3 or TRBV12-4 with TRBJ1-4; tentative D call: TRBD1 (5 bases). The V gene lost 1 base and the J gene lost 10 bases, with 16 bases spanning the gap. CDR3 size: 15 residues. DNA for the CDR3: TGTGCCAGCAGTTTAGATCAACAGGCCTCACCAAAACTGTTTTTT. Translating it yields CASSLDQQASPKLFF.

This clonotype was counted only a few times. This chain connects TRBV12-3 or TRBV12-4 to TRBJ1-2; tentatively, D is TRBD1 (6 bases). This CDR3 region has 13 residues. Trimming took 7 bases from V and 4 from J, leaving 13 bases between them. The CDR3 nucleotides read TGTGCCAGCACAGGGGAGCTGGGCTATGGCTACACCTTC. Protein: CASTGELGYGYTF.

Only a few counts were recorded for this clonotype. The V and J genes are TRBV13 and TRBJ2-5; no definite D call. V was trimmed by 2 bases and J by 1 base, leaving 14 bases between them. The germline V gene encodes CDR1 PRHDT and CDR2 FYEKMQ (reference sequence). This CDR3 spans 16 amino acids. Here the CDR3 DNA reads TGTGCCAGCAGCTTAAGTAGGCGAGCGACCCAAGAGACCCAGTACTTC. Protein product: CASSLSRRATQETQYF.

The CDR3 DNA is TGTGCCAGCGGGGACACCCGGCAGGGGGCCAATGAGCAGTTCTTC. It translates to CASGDTRQGANEQFF. The J gene is TRBJ2-1, the V gene TRBV6-2 or TRBV6-3; 8 bases line up with TRBD1. J was trimmed by 6 bases and V by 8 bases; bases with no gene match: 12. The CDR3 extends over 15 amino acids. The germline V gene has CDR1 MNHEY and CDR2 SVGEGT.

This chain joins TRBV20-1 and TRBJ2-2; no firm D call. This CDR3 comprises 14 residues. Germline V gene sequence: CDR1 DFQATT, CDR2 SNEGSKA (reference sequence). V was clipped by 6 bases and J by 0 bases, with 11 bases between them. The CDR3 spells CSAANSANTGELFF. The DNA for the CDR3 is TGCAGTGCGGCGAACTCAGCGAACACCGGGGAGCTGTTTTTT.

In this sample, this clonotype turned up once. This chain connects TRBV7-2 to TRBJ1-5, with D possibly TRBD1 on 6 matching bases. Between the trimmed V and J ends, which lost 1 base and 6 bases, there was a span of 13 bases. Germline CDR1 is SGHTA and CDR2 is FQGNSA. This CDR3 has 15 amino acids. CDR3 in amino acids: CASSLGQGSFQPQHF. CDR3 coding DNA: TGTGCCAGCAGCTTAGGCCAGGGGTCCTTTCAGCCCCAGCATTTT.

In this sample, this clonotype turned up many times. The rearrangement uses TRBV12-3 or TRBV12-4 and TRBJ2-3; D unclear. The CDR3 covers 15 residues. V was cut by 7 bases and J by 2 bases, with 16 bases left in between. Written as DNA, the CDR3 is TGTGCCAGCACCCTCAGTGGTGGATCCACAGATACGCAGTATTTT. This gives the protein CASTLSGGSTDTQYF.